A selection of T cell receptor beta chains follows, all from one sample in a study of T-cell reconstitution after alpha-beta-depleted transplantation in children. In TCRdb, the PCR reads were re-called with MiXCR into one record per CDR3 protein. The table includes around 960,000 distinct CDR3 sequences, 25% to 30% detected once. This specimen consisted of PBMCs, mostly from graft donor cells, obtained 360 days after TCRalphabeta/CD19-depleted stem cell transplant. These receptors were collected from a boy in the first two years of life who had a stem cell transplant for SCID, so the T cells may come from the graft donor. CDR3s include the opening cysteine and the closing phenylalanine or tryptophan. The D gene is left open where the match is weak. The size entry is marked missing in some rows and otherwise reads once, few, many or a size class.

V gene	D gene	clone size	J gene	CDR3 DNA	CDR3 protein
TRBV4-3	NA	NA	TRBJ2-5	TGCGCCAGCAGCCAATCTTGGGGGGGCGGATTTGAGACCCAGTACTTC	CASSQSWGGGFETQYF
TRBV7-2	NA	NA	TRBJ2-1	TGTGCCAGCAGCTCCTCGGGGGACGAGCAGTTCTTC	CASSSSGDEQFF
TRBV20-1	NA	few	TRBJ2-1	TGCAGTGCTAGACGTGGCGGGAACAATGAGCAGTTCTTC	CSARRGGNNEQFF
TRBV5-6	TRBD1	NA	TRBJ2-3	TGTGCCAGCAGGGGGACAGTCTCTAGGGATACGCAGTATTTT	CASRGTVSRDTQYF
TRBV5-1	NA	NA	TRBJ2-7	TGCGCCAGCAGCTTGGTAGGTAGCGCGGGTGAGCAGTACTTC	CASSLVGSAGEQYF
TRBV9	TRBD1	NA	TRBJ1-1	TGTGCCAGCAGCCCTTATGAGGGACAGGGGACCATGAACACTGAAGCTTTCTTT	CASSPYEGQGTMNTEAFF
TRBV3-1	NA	many	TRBJ2-1	TGTGCCAGCAGCCAACAGGGTAGGCCCTACAATGAGCAGTTCTTC	CASSQQGRPYNEQFF
TRBV11-1	NA	NA	TRBJ2-1	TGTGCCAGCAGCTTAGCTTTTTACAGCTGGCCCCAAAAAACATACAATGAGCAGTTCTTC	CASSLAFYSWPQKTYNEQFF
TRBV28	TRBD1	many	TRBJ1-4	TGTGCCAGCAGTCTCGGGACAGGCGCAACTAATGAAAAACTGTTTTTT	CASSLGTGATNEKLFF
TRBV10-3	TRBD2	few	TRBJ2-7	TGTGCCATCAGTGAGGGGACTAGCGGGGGGTACGAGCAGTACTTC	CAISEGTSGGYEQYF
TRBV9	NA	NA	TRBJ2-1	TGTGCCAGCAGCGTATATCCGGCTTCCTACAATGAGCAGTTCTTC	CASSVYPASYNEQFF
TRBV18	NA	NA	TRBJ2-1	TGTGCCAGCTCGTACAGAGGCCCGACGGACAGTAGAGGCAATGAGCAGTTCTTC	CASSYRGPTDSRGNEQFF
TRBV5-5	TRBD1	NA	TRBJ2-7	TGTGCCAGCAGCTGGGCCGGGACAGCATTCTACGAGCAGTACTTC	CASSWAGTAFYEQYF
TRBV5-1	NA	NA	TRBJ2-2	TGCGCCAGCAGCCGAAACACCCCCCCTGGGGAGCTGTTTTTT	CASSRNTPPGELFF
TRBV14	TRBD1	NA	TRBJ1-2	TGTGCCAGCAGCCAAGCCGGGACAGGGACCTCCTATGGCTACACCTTC	CASSQAGTGTSYGYTF
TRBV12-3/TRBV12-4	NA	NA	TRBJ2-4	TGTGCCAGCAGTTTCGCGGGCGAGCGACCGGGAAACATTCAGTACTTC	CASSFAGERPGNIQYF
TRBV27	NA	few	TRBJ1-4	TGTGCCAGCAGCGGGGGAGGGAGACGAGATGAAAAACTGTTTTTT	CASSGGGRRDEKLFF
TRBV19	NA	NA	TRBJ1-5	TGTGCCAGTAGCCCCGTCGGAGGTCAGCCCCAGCATTTT	CASSPVGGQPQHF
TRBV6-5	TRBD1	few	TRBJ1-3	TGTGCCAGCAGGCCGACAGGGGCTGGAAACACCATATATTTT	CASRPTGAGNTIYF
TRBV4-1	NA	many	TRBJ2-2	TGCGCCAGCAGCTACCGGGACCTTAAATCCGGGGAGCTGTTTTTT	CASSYRDLKSGELFF
TRBV5-1	TRBD2	few	TRBJ2-5	TGCGCCAGCAGCTTGGGGCTAGCGGGACTGGAAGAGACCCAGTACTTC	CASSLGLAGLEETQYF
TRBV27	NA	NA	TRBJ1-5	TGTGCCAGCAGCCTAATCGGGCAAAATCAGCCCCAGCATTTT	CASSLIGQNQPQHF
TRBV20-1	TRBD2	few	TRBJ2-3	TGCAGTGCTAGAGATTTGCTAGCGGGGATCACAGATACGCAGTATTTT	CSARDLLAGITDTQYF
TRBV12-3/TRBV12-4	NA	few	TRBJ1-1	TGTGCCAGCAGTTTTTGGGGCGGCCAGGTGAACACTGAAGCTTTCTTT	CASSFWGGQVNTEAFF
TRBV27	TRBD1	many	TRBJ2-2	TGTGCCAGCACCCAGGCGGGACAGGTCAACACCGGGGAGCTGTTTTTT	CASTQAGQVNTGELFF
TRBV15	NA	NA	TRBJ2-7	TGTGCCACCAGCAGAGATAGGGACGACGAGCAGTACTTC	CATSRDRDDEQYF
TRBV3-1	NA	NA	TRBJ1-1	TGTGCCAGCAGCCAAGAAGCAGGGAAGGGGTCCACTGAAGCTTTCTTT	CASSQEAGKGSTEAFF
TRBV5-1	TRBD2	few	TRBJ2-1	TGCGCCAGCAGCTTGGAAGCTAGCGGGGTAGAGGGCGAGCAGTTCTTC	CASSLEASGVEGEQFF
TRBV5-1	TRBD1	NA	TRBJ2-7	TGCGCCAGCCGAGGGACAGTCTCCTACGAGCAGTACTTC	CASRGTVSYEQYF
TRBV4-1	NA	NA	TRBJ2-3	TGCGCCAGCAGCCAAGACGGTAGGGTTCAGGCAGATACGCAGTATTTT	CASSQDGRVQADTQYF
TRBV5-1	NA	NA	TRBJ2-7	TGCGCCAGCAGCTTTTACCAGAACTACGAGCAGTACTTC	CASSFYQNYEQYF
TRBV5-6	NA	few	TRBJ2-5	TGTGCCAGCAGCTACGGGCGTCGTAGGGAGACCCAGTACTTC	CASSYGRRRETQYF
TRBV20-1	NA	few	TRBJ2-2	TGCAGTGCTAGACTCCCCTTACTGGCCGGGGAGCTGTTTTTT	CSARLPLLAGELFF
TRBV28	TRBD1	few	TRBJ1-6	TGTGCCAGCGGGACAGGGGGTAGAGCCCTCCACTTT	CASGTGGRALHF
TRBV12-3/TRBV12-4	TRBD2	many	TRBJ2-1	TGTGCCAGCAGTTTCGGGCGGGGGGCCTACAATGAGCAGTTCTTC	CASSFGRGAYNEQFF
TRBV28	NA	once	TRBJ2-1	TGTGCCAGCAGTTTGGGGGGACTCCTCAGCTCCTACAATGAGCAGTTCTTC	CASSLGGLLSSYNEQFF
TRBV3-1	NA	NA	TRBJ2-1	TGTGCCAGCAGCCCTCGGGACTTAGGTGAGCAGTTCTTC	CASSPRDLGEQFF
TRBV12-3/TRBV12-4	NA	NA	TRBJ2-2	TGTGCCAGCACTCTAGGGGGGACCGGGGAGCTGTTTTTT	CASTLGGTGELFF
TRBV4-1	TRBD2	NA	TRBJ2-1	TGCGCCAGCAGCCAAGTCATAGCGGGGGGGACCCACAATGAGCAGTTCTTC	CASSQVIAGGTHNEQFF
TRBV12-3/TRBV12-4	TRBD1	NA	TRBJ2-5	TGTGCCAGCAGTTTAGAGGGACAGAACAGGCAAGAGACCCAGTACTTC	CASSLEGQNRQETQYF
TRBV9	NA	NA	TRBJ1-1	TGTGCCAGCAGCGCCTCACTGGAGGGGAACACTGAAGCTTTCTTT	CASSASLEGNTEAFF
TRBV7-2	NA	few	TRBJ2-7	TGTGCCAGCGTGGGCGGATTGGAGCAGTACTTC	CASVGGLEQYF
TRBV12-3/TRBV12-4	TRBD1	NA	TRBJ2-4	TGTGCCAGCAGTTTCTGGACAGGGGTCAAAAACATTCAGTACTTC	CASSFWTGVKNIQYF
TRBV9	NA	NA	TRBJ2-5	TGTGCCAGCAGCGTAGCTTCCAGGGTCCTCGGGGAGACCCAGTACTTC	CASSVASRVLGETQYF
TRBV29-1	NA	NA	TRBJ2-7	TGCAGCGTGGAGACAGACCCCTACGAGCAGTACTTC	CSVETDPYEQYF
TRBV10-3	TRBD2	NA	TRBJ2-7	TGTGCCATCAGTTTCCGACTAGCGGGGTCTATGAACGAGCAGTACTTC	CAISFRLAGSMNEQYF
TRBV5-5	NA	NA	TRBJ2-2	TGTGCCAGCAGCTCCCCTGGGGGGTCTAACACCGGGGAGCTGTTTTTT	CASSSPGGSNTGELFF
TRBV10-3	TRBD2	NA	TRBJ2-3	TGTGCCATCAGGGACGCGGGGGGCCCGGGAGATACGCAGTATTTT	CAIRDAGGPGDTQYF
TRBV3-1	NA	NA	TRBJ1-1	TGTGCCAGCAGCAAAGATGGGGAATACACTGAAGCTTTCTTT	CASSKDGEYTEAFF
TRBV5-1	NA	few	TRBJ1-1	TGCGCCAGCAGGTCCGAGAACACTGAAGCTTTCTTT	CASRSENTEAFF